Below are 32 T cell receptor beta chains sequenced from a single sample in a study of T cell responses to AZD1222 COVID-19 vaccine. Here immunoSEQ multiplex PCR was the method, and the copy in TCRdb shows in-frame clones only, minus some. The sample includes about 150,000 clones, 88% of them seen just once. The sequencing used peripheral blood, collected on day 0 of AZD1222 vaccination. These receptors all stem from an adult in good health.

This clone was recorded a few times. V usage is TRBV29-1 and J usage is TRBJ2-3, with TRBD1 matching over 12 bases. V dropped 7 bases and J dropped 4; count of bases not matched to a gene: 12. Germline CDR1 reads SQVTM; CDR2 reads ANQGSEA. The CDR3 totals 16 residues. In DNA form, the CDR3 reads TGCAGCGCGAGAGTACCGGGACAGGGGGCTGCAGATACGCAGTATTTT. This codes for CSARVPGQGAADTQYF.

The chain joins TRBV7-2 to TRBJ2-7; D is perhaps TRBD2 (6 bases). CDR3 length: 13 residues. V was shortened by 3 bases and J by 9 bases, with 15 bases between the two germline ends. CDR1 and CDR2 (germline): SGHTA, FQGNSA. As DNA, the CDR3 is TGTGCCAGCAGCTTCCGGGGGACGGACGGGCAGTACTTC. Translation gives CASSFRGTDGQYF.

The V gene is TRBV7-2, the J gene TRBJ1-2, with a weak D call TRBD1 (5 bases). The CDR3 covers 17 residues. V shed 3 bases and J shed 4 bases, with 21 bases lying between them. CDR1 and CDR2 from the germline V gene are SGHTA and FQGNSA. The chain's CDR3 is CASSLVAGTRNSYGYTF. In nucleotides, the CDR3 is TGTGCCAGCAGCTTGGTAGCCGGGACTAGGAATAGCTATGGCTACACCTTC.

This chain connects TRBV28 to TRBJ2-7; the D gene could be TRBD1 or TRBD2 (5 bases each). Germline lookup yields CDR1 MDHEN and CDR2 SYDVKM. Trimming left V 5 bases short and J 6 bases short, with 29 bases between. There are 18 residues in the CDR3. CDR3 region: CASSLIFGTGLAGAEQYF. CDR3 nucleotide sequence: TGTGCCAGCAGTCTCATCTTCGGGACCGGGCTAGCCGGCGCCGAGCAGTACTTC.

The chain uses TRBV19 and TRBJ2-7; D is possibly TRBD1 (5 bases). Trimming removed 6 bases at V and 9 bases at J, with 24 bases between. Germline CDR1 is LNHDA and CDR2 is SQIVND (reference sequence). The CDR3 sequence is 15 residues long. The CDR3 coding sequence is TGTGCCAGTAGGCCGTCGGACATCCTTCTAGATGGGCAGTACTTC. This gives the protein CASRPSDILLDGQYF.

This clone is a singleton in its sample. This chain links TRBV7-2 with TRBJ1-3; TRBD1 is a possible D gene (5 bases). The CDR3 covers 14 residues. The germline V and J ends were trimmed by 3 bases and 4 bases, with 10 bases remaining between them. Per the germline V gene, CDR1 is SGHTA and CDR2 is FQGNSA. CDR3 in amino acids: CASSFAGRGNTIYF. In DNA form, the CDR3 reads TGTGCCAGCAGCTTCGCAGGGAGAGGAAACACCATATATTTT.

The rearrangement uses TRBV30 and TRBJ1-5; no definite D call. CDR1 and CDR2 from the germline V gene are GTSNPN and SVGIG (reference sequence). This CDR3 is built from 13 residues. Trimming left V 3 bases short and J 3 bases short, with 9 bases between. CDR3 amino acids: CAWSPLPNQPQHF. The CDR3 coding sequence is TGTGCCTGGAGCCCCCTCCCCAATCAGCCCCAGCATTTT.

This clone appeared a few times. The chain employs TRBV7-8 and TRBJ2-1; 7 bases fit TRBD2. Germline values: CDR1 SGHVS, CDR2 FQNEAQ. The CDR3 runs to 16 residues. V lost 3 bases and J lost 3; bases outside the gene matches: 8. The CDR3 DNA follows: TGTGCCAGCAGCTTTAGTCCTAGCGGCCGCTACAATGAGCAGTTCTTC. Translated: CASSFSPSGRYNEQFF. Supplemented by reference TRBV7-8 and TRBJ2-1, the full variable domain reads GAGVSQSPRYKVAKRGQDVALRCDPISGHVSLFWYQQALGQGPEFLTYFQNEAQLDKSGLPSDRFFAERPEGSVSTLKIQRTQQEDSAVYLCASSFSPSGRYNEQFFGPGTRLTVL.

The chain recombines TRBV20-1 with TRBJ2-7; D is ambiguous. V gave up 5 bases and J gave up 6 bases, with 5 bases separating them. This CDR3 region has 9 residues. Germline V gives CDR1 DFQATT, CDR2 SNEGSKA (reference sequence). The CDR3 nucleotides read TGCAGTGCTGACCGCGAGCAGTACTTC. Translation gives CSADREQYF.

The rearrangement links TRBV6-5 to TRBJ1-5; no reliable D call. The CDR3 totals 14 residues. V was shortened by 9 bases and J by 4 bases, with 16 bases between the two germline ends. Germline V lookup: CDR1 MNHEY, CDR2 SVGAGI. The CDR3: CASGNRIPNQPQHF. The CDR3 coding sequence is TGTGCCAGTGGGAACCGGATACCAAATCAGCCCCAGCATTTT.

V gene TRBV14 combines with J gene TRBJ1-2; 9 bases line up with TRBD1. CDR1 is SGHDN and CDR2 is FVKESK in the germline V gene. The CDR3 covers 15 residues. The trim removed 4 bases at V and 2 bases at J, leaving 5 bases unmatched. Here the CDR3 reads CASSRDRGWNYGYTF. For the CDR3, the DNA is TGTGCCAGCAGCCGAGACAGGGGGTGGAACTATGGCTACACCTTC.

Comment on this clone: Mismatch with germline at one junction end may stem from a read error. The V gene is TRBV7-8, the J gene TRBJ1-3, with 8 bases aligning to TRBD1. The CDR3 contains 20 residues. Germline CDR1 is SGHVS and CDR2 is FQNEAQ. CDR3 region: CASSSSPGWQGALSGSTIYF. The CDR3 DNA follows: TGTGCCAGCAGCTCGTCCCCGGGGTGGCAGGGGGCCCTCTCTGGAAGCACCATATATTTT.

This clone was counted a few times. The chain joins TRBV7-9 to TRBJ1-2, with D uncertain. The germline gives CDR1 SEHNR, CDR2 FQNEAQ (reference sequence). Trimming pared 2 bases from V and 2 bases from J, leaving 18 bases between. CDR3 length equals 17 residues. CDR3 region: CASSLSLRTAKNYGYTF. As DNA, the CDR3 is TGTGCCAGCAGCTTATCTCTCCGGACGGCAAAAAACTATGGCTACACCTTC.

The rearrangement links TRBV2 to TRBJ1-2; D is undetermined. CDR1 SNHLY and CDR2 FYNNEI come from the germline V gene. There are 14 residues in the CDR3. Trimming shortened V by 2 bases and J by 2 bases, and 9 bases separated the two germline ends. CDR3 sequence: CASSELLGNYGYTF. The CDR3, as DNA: TGTGCCAGCAGTGAACTGCTGGGGAACTATGGCTACACCTTC.

The CDR3 DNA follows: TGTGCCAGCAGTGAAAGGGATGAGCAGTTCTTC. The encoded protein is CASSERDEQFF. The chain links TRBV2 to TRBJ2-1; D call uncertain. The CDR3 length is 11 residues. Germline assignment: CDR1 SNHLY and CDR2 FYNNEI. V shed 2 bases and J shed 8 bases, with 4 bases lying between them.

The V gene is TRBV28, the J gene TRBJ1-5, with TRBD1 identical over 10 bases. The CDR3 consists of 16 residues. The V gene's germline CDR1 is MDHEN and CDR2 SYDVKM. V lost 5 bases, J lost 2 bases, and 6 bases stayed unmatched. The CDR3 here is CASSPRQGAGNQPQHF. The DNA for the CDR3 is TGTGCCAGCAGTCCGCGACAGGGGGCGGGCAATCAGCCCCAGCATTTT.

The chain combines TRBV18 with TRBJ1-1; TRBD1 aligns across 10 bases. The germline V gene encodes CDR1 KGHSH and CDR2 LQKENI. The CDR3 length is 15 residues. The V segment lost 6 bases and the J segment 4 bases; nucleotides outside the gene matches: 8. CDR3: CASSPVTGGGTEAFF. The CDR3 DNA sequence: TGTGCCAGCTCCCCCGTGACAGGGGGCGGCACTGAAGCTTTCTTT.

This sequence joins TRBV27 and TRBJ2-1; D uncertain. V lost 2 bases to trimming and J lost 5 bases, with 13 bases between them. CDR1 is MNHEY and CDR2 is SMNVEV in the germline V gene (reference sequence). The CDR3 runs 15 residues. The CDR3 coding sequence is TGTGCCAGCAGTTTAGGAACTCCCCCCCACAATGAGCAGTTCTTC. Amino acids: CASSLGTPPHNEQFF.

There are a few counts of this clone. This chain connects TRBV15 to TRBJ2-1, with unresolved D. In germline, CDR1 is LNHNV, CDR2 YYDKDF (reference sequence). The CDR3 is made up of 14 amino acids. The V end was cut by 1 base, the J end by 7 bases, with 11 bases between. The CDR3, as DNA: TGTGCCACCAGCAGAGGAGGTGAGAGTAATGAGCAGTTCTTC. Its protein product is CATSRGGESNEQFF.

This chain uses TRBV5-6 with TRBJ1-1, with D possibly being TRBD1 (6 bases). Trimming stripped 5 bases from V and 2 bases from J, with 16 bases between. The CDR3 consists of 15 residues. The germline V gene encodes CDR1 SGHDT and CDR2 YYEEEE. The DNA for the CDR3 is TGTGCCAGCAGTCCGCAGGGGACCCTTAACACTGAAGCTTTCTTT. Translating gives CASSPQGTLNTEAFF.

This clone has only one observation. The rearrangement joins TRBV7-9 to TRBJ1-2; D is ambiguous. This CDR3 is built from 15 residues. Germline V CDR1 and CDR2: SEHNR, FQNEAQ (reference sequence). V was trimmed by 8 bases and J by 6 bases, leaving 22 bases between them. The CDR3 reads CASRRGQQTSNGYTF. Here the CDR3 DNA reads TGTGCCAGCCGCCGAGGTCAACAGACTTCTAATGGCTACACCTTC.

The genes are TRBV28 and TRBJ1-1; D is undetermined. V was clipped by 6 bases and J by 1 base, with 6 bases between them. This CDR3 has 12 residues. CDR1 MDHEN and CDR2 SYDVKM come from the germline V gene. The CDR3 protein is CASSLPNTEAFF. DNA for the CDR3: TGTGCCAGCAGCCTCCCGAACACTGAAGCTTTCTTT.

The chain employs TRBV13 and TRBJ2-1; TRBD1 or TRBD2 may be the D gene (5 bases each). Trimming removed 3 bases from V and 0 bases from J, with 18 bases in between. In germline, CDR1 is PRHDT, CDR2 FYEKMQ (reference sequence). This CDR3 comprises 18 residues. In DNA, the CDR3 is TGTGCCAGCAGCTTGCAGGGACCACTTCTCACCTCCTACAATGAGCAGTTCTTC. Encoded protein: CASSLQGPLLTSYNEQFF.

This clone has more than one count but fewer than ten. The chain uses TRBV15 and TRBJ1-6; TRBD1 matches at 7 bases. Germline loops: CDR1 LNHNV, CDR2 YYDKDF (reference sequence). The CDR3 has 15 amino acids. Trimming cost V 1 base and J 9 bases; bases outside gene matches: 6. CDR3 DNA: TGTGCCACCAGCAGAGGAACAGGGGCCTCTTCACCCCTCCACTTT. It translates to CATSRGTGASSPLHF.

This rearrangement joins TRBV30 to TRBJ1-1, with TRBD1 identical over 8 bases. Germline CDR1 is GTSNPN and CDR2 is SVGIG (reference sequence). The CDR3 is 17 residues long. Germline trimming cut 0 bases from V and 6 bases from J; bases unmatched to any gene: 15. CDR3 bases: TGTGCCTGGAGTGTGTGGACAGGGAAAACGAAAGATTCTGAAGCTTTCTTT. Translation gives CAWSVWTGKTKDSEAFF.

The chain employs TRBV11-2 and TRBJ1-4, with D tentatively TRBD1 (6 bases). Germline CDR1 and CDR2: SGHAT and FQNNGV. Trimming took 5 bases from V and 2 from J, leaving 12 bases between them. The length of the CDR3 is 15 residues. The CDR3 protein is CASSLRGLTNEKLFF. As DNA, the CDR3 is TGTGCCAGCAGCCTCAGGGGCCTCACTAATGAAAAACTGTTTTTT.

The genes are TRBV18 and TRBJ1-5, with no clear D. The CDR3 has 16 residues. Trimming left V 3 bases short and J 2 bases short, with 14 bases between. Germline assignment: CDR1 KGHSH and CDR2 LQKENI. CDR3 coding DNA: TGTGCCAGCTCACCTCTTGGGCCATCGGGCAATCAGCCCCAGCATTTT. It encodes CASSPLGPSGNQPQHF.

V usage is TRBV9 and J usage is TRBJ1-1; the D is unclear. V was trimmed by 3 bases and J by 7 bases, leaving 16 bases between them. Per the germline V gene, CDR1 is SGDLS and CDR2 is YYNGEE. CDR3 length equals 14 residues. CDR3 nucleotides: TGTGCCAGCAGCGACCTCTCGATGGCCAATGAAGCTTTCTTT. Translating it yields CASSDLSMANEAFF.

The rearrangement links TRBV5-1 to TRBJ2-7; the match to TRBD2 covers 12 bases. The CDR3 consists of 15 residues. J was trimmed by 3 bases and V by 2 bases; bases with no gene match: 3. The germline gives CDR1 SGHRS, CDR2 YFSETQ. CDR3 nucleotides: TGCGCCAGCAGCTTTCGACTAGCGGGAGACTACGAGCAGTACTTC. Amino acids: CASSFRLAGDYEQYF. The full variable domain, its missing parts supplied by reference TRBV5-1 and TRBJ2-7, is KAGVTQTPRYLIKTRGQQVTLSCSPISGHRSVSWYQQTPGQGLQFLFEYFSETQRNKGNFPGRFSGRQFSNSRSEMNVSTLELGDSALYLCASSFRLAGDYEQYFGPGTRLTVT.

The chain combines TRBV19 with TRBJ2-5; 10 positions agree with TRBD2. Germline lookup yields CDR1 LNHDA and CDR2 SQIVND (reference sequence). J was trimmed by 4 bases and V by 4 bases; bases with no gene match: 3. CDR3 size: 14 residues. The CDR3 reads CASSSLAGVETQYF. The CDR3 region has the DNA TGTGCCAGTAGTAGCCTAGCGGGAGTAGAGACCCAGTACTTC.

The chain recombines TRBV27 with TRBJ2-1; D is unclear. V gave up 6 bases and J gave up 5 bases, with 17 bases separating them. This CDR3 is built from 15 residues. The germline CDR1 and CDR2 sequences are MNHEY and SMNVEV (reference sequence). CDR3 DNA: TGTGCCAGCAGGAAAGCGTCTCTCGGCAACAATGAGCAGTTCTTC. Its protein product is CASRKASLGNNEQFF.

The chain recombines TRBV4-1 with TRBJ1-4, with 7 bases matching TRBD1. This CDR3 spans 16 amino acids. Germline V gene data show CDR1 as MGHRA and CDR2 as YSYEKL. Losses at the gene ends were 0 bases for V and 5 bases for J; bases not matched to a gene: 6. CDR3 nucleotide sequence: TGCGCCAGCAGCCAAGAGAGGGACAGCCAGAATGAAAAACTGTTTTTT. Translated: CASSQERDSQNEKLFF.